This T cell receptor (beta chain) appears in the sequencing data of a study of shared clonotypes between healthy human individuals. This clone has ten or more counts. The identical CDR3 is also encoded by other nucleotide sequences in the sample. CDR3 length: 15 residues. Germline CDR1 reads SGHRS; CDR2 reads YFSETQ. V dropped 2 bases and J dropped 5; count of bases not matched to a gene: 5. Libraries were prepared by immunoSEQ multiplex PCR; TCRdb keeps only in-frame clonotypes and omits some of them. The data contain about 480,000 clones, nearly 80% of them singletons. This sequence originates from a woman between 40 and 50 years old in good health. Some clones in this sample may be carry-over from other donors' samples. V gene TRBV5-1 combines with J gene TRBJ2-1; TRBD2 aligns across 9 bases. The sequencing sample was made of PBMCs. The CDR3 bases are TGCGCCAGCAGCTTAGCGGGACTAGCAAACAATGAGCAGTTCTTC. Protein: CASSLAGLANNEQFF.